This T cell receptor (beta chain) is drawn from a study of blood T cell repertoires in COVID-19 (dated by TCRdb to the early 2020s). Looking at the study overall: Samples covering the acute and convalescent phases of COVID-19 were provided by collaborators in the United States, Italy and Spain. The prospective study material was composed of cDNA or gDNA derived from T cells, B-cell-depleted T cells, or PBMCs. A freely available public database, intended as a resource for researchers studying the immune response to SARS-CoV-2, is where the repertoires were released. Subjects who had been exposed to COVID-19, were actively infected with it, or had recovered from it provided the deeply sampled blood TCRbeta repertoires that made up the dataset. Sample metadata almost always included a de-identified subject ID, COVID-19 status, age in years and sex. Samples came from the ongoing ImmuneRACE study (first 160 participants) plus 1,254 subjects from 6 global collaborators. Where HLA class I and class II types were available, the types were taken from metadata supplied by the sample provider, not from assay-based typing. What the work shows at the level of the full study, not this receptor alone: Clinical and demographic metadata were provided uncurated, with the amount varying by source and participant.

The junction carries 13 bases between V and J, which are trimmed by 3 bases and 8 bases respectively. The CDR3 sequence holds 13 residues, the cysteine and phenylalanine included. Just CDR3 DNA is preserved here, 39 bases in frame from base 1. The germline V gene yields MDHEN for CDR1 and SYDVKM for CDR2. Each collaborating institution followed its own protocols to collect whole blood in K2EDTA tubes. For TCRbeta analysis, collaborators shipped samples as frozen whole blood, isolated PBMCs, or DNA extracted from either of those sample types. TCRbeta CDR3 regions were amplified from genomic DNA by means of the immunoSEQ Assay, a bias-controlled multiplex PCR. The study's processing was this. Within the assay, amplification of reference gene primers was used to estimate how many nucleated cells each sample contained. To quantify the absolute abundance of each unique TCRbeta CDR3 rearrangement, sequence reads were collapsed and filtered. For each sample, productive Simpson clonality was calculated as the square root of Simpson's diversity index over productive rearrangements. TCRdb mirrors the immuneACCESS table, restricted to in-frame sequences. Some clones are absent from its copies; in checked studies, under half trace to an unresolved V gene, and the reason for the others is unknown. V and J calls and clone size are those listed in that table; D and trimming were worked out from the DNA. The sample contains under 85,000 clones, roughly 89% of them found a single time. The leading ten clones occupy roughly 13% of the sample.

This clone was recorded a few times. Its specific antigen is unknown. Per-nucleotide qualities are absent, and no much larger clonotype sits a single base away. Recombination joined TRBV28 with TRBJ1-2; perhaps TRBD1 is the D gene, with 6 bases matching. Material for sequencing was peripheral blood. The receptor was derived from a man between 65 and 85 years old with active or convalescent COVID-19. Here is the DNA: TGTGCCAGCAGTTTTCTGGGGGCGAGCGGCTACACCTTC. This yields the protein CASSFLGASGYTF.